These T cell receptor beta chains were read from a single sample in a study of blood T cells in healthy people across ages. TCRdb re-derived calls from the 5' RACE reads in MiXCR, one entry per CDR3 protein. Counted here are approximately 760,000 distinct CDR3 sequences, about 25% occurring once; the ten biggest clones make up more than 8%. These sequences were also reported in another study, on T cells of mothers and their children.

Sequencing was carried out using blood. The receptor set was obtained from a boy aged 5-17 years in good health. Each CDR3 is given with its conserved first and last residue. Fields, in order: J gene, D gene, clone size, V gene, CDR3 protein, CDR3 DNA. D genes are given only for firm matches. Size values are once, few and many counts, or a class for expanded clones, and some rows have none.

J: TRBJ2-5; D: -; size: few; V: TRBV20-1; CDR3: CSARGDRYQETQYF; DNA: TGCAGTGCTAGAGGCGACAGGTACCAAGAGACCCAGTACTTC
J: TRBJ2-1; D: TRBD2; size: -; V: TRBV6-5; CDR3: CASSYFRTSGRNEQFF; DNA: TGTGCCAGCAGTTACTTCCGGACTAGCGGGAGAAATGAGCAGTTCTTC
J: TRBJ2-5; D: -; size: -; V: TRBV2; CDR3: CASRESTQYF; DNA: TGTGCCAGCAGGGAGTCGACCCAGTACTTC
J: TRBJ1-3; D: -; size: -; V: TRBV28; CDR3: CASSNPLGGLTFSGNTIYF; DNA: TGTGCCAGCAGTAATCCTTTAGGGGGGCTAACGTTCTCTGGAAACACCATATATTTT
J: TRBJ2-3; D: -; size: -; V: TRBV24-1; CDR3: CATSVGSDTQYF; DNA: TGTGCCACCTCTGTAGGGTCCGATACGCAGTATTTT
J: TRBJ2-1; D: -; size: -; V: TRBV5-1; CDR3: CASSLEQGLEQFF; DNA: TGCGCCAGCAGCTTGGAACAGGGCCTCGAGCAGTTCTTC
J: TRBJ2-5; D: -; size: -; V: TRBV29-1; CDR3: CSVGDGTQYF; DNA: TGCAGCGTTGGTGATGGGACCCAGTACTTC
J: TRBJ2-1; D: -; size: -; V: TRBV2; CDR3: CASSERGSQIYNEQFF; DNA: TGTGCCAGCAGTGAACGGGGGAGCCAAATCTACAATGAGCAGTTCTTC
J: TRBJ2-1; D: TRBD1; size: -; V: TRBV7-8; CDR3: CASSLMTGDNEQFF; DNA: TGTGCCAGCAGCTTAATGACAGGGGACAATGAGCAGTTCTTC
J: TRBJ2-7; D: TRBD2; size: -; V: TRBV4-1; CDR3: CASSQGSGGSYEQYF; DNA: TGCGCCAGCAGCCAAGGGTCGGGAGGATCCTACGAGCAGTACTTC
J: TRBJ1-2; D: -; size: few; V: TRBV4-1; CDR3: CASSQDSQTAYGYTF; DNA: TGCGCCAGCAGCCAAGATTCACAGACAGCATATGGCTACACCTTC
J: TRBJ2-5; D: -; size: few; V: TRBV29-1; CDR3: CSAGLVAETQYF; DNA: TGCAGCGCAGGTCTAGTGGCCGAGACCCAGTACTTC
J: TRBJ2-7; D: TRBD1; size: -; V: TRBV27; CDR3: CASKAGTGGFEQYF; DNA: TGTGCCAGCAAAGCCGGGACAGGGGGCTTCGAGCAGTACTTC
J: TRBJ2-5; D: TRBD1; size: few; V: TRBV20-1; CDR3: CSARDPQGAWYEQYF; DNA: TGCAGTGCTAGAGATCCCCAGGGGGCATGGTATGAGCAGTACTTC
J: TRBJ1-1; D: -; size: -; V: TRBV12-3/TRBV12-4; CDR3: CASSRGPEAFF; DNA: TGTGCCAGCAGTAGGGGCCCTGAAGCTTTCTTT
J: TRBJ2-3; D: -; size: -; V: TRBV15; CDR3: CATSSGISSTDTQYF; DNA: TGTGCCACCAGCTCCGGGATCTCAAGCACAGATACGCAGTATTTT
J: TRBJ2-3; D: TRBD1; size: once; V: TRBV29-1; CDR3: CSVEDRTSTDTQYF; DNA: TGCAGCGTTGAGGACAGGACCTCCACAGATACGCAGTATTTT
J: TRBJ1-1; D: -; size: -; V: TRBV6-1; CDR3: CASSEYSEAFF; DNA: TGTGCCAGCAGTGAATACTCCGAAGCTTTCTTT
J: TRBJ2-5; D: -; size: -; V: TRBV12-3/TRBV12-4; CDR3: CASSSAQGETQYF; DNA: TGTGCCAGCAGTTCCGCCCAGGGGGAGACCCAGTACTTC
J: TRBJ2-3; D: -; size: -; V: TRBV20-1; CDR3: CSARAAPSTDTQYF; DNA: TGCAGTGCTAGGGCAGCGCCTAGCACAGATACGCAGTATTTT
J: TRBJ2-7; D: -; size: -; V: TRBV20-1; CDR3: CSARDPRFGSEQYF; DNA: TGCAGTGCTAGAGATCCCCGATTTGGTTCAGAGCAGTACTTC
J: TRBJ2-3; D: TRBD2; size: -; V: TRBV20-1; CDR3: CSARLAGGPDTQYF; DNA: TGCAGTGCAAGACTAGCGGGAGGGCCAGATACGCAGTATTTT
J: TRBJ1-2; D: -; size: -; V: TRBV12-3/TRBV12-4; CDR3: CASSPGPDNGYGYTF; DNA: TGTGCCAGCAGTCCCGGGCCCGATAACGGCTATGGCTACACCTTC
J: TRBJ2-1; D: TRBD2; size: -; V: TRBV24-1; CDR3: CATSETGLAGNEQFF; DNA: TGTGCCACCAGTGAGACGGGACTAGCAGGTAATGAGCAGTTCTTC
J: TRBJ2-5; D: -; size: -; V: TRBV12-3/TRBV12-4; CDR3: CASSLFKDQETQYF; DNA: TGTGCCAGCAGTTTATTCAAGGACCAAGAGACCCAGTACTTC
J: TRBJ2-1; D: TRBD2; size: few; V: TRBV19; CDR3: CASSPGLAEGPYNEQFF; DNA: TGTGCCAGTAGTCCCGGACTAGCGGAAGGGCCCTACAATGAGCAGTTCTTC
J: TRBJ1-4; D: TRBD1; size: -; V: TRBV7-9; CDR3: CASSSRQGEKLFF; DNA: TGTGCCAGCAGCTCTAGACAGGGTGAAAAACTGTTTTTT
J: TRBJ2-3; D: TRBD2; size: few; V: TRBV27; CDR3: CASRGVAGSTDTQYF; DNA: TGTGCCAGCAGGGGGGTAGCGGGCAGCACAGATACGCAGTATTTT
J: TRBJ2-7; D: TRBD2; size: -; V: TRBV7-3; CDR3: CASRPGGGVNERFF; DNA: TGTGCCAGCAGACCTGGTGGGGGGGTCAATGAGCGGTTCTTC
J: TRBJ2-3; D: TRBD2; size: -; V: TRBV11-3; CDR3: CASSLGLAGGEDTQYF; DNA: TGTGCCAGCAGCTTGGGGCTAGCGGGAGGTGAAGATACGCAGTATTTT
J: TRBJ2-1; D: -; size: -; V: TRBV15; CDR3: CATTEGDYHNEQFF; DNA: TGTGCCACCACGGAGGGGGACTACCACAATGAGCAGTTCTTC
J: TRBJ1-1; D: -; size: few; V: TRBV4-1; CDR3: CASSQGGILPLNTEAFF; DNA: TGCGCCAGCAGCCAAGGAGGCATTCTACCCTTGAACACTGAAGCTTTCTTT
J: TRBJ2-7; D: TRBD2; size: few; V: TRBV28; CDR3: CASSLEGLVYEQYF; DNA: TGTGCCAGCAGTTTAGAGGGACTAGTCTACGAGCAGTACTTC
J: TRBJ2-3; D: -; size: -; V: TRBV5-1; CDR3: CASSLVLSVADTQYF; DNA: TGCGCCAGCAGCTTGGTTTTATCGGTTGCGGATACGCAGTATTTT
J: TRBJ2-7; D: -; size: -; V: TRBV3-1; CDR3: CASSQSARRAYEQYF; DNA: TGTGCCAGCAGCCAATCTGCCCGACGGGCTTACGAGCAGTACTTC
J: TRBJ2-3; D: TRBD2; size: few; V: TRBV20-1; CDR3: CSARDISGISDTQYF; DNA: TGCAGTGCTAGAGATATTAGCGGGATTTCAGATACGCAGTATTTT
J: TRBJ1-4; D: TRBD1; size: once; V: TRBV5-1; CDR3: CASSEGAGAGNEKLFF; DNA: TGCGCCAGCAGCGAGGGGGCCGGCGCTGGGAATGAAAAACTGTTTTTT
J: TRBJ2-2; D: TRBD1; size: -; V: TRBV11-2; CDR3: CASSPWPWDRGDGELFF; DNA: TGTGCCAGCAGCCCATGGCCTTGGGACAGGGGAGACGGGGAGCTGTTTTTT
J: TRBJ2-1; D: TRBD2; size: -; V: TRBV7-2; CDR3: CASSPRPSGGFNEQFF; DNA: TGTGCCAGCAGCCCACGACCTAGCGGGGGGTTCAATGAGCAGTTCTTC
J: TRBJ2-5; D: -; size: -; V: TRBV9; CDR3: CASSVVEGLETQYF; DNA: TGTGCCAGCAGCGTAGTCGAGGGGTTAGAGACCCAGTACTTC
J: TRBJ2-1; D: TRBD2; size: -; V: TRBV24-1; CDR3: CATKASGDNEQFF; DNA: TGTGCCACCAAGGCTAGCGGGGACAATGAGCAGTTCTTC
J: TRBJ2-1; D: -; size: -; V: TRBV27; CDR3: CASIGLAGAYNEQFF; DNA: TGTGCCAGCATTGGCCTGGCGGGGGCTTACAATGAGCAGTTCTTC
J: TRBJ1-2; D: -; size: -; V: TRBV2; CDR3: CASSYGAYTF; DNA: TGTGCCAGCTCCTATGGGGCCTACACCTTC
J: TRBJ2-7; D: TRBD2; size: few; V: TRBV12-3/TRBV12-4; CDR3: CASIRSAGGAYEQYF; DNA: TGTGCCAGCATTCGTTCGGCGGGAGGTGCCTACGAGCAGTACTTC
J: TRBJ2-1; D: TRBD2; size: few; V: TRBV10-1; CDR3: CASSAQREANEQFF; DNA: TGCGCCAGCAGTGCCCAGCGGGAGGCGAATGAGCAGTTCTTC